Here is one TCR beta chain with its context. All enrollees were roughly 18 to 89 years old and from 24 US areas. Categorization into cohorts depended on clinical history that participants reported. The data belong to a study of blood T cell repertoires in COVID-19. Study details: Samples taken during acute and convalescent COVID-19 were collected in the United States, Italy and Spain.

The CDR3 has 15 amino acids. CDR1 and CDR2 from the germline V gene are SGHNT and YYREEE (reference sequence). Trimming at V came to 5 bases and at J to 0 bases, leaving 0 bases not matched to a gene. Original processing notes: Amplified reference gene primers provided the basis for estimating nucleated cell counts. Only in-frame clones appear in the TCRdb table, and some are missing; sequencing was by immunoSEQ multiplex PCR. The V and J calls and clone size come from that table; D and trimming were worked out from the DNA. The sample carries over 250,000 clones, approximately 79% recorded once. The sequencing input was PBMCs or T cells enriched from blood (not recorded which). The TCR was taken from a man aged 25-45 years with acute COVID-19. The V and J genes are TRBV5-4 and TRBJ2-6; 9 nucleotides line up with TRBD1. CDR3 DNA sequence: TGTGCCAGCAGACAGGGGGCCTCTGGGGCCAACGTCCTGACTTTC. As protein: CASRQGASGANVLTF.